Sequencing of this TCR beta chain was carried out in a study of T cell responses to AZD1222 COVID-19 vaccine (dated by TCRdb to the early 2020s). Context from the whole study: AZD1222 recipients whose second dose came at about 4 weeks and those whose second dose came at about 12 weeks were combined into one group, since spike-specific TCR depth and breadth did not differ between the two schedules. A total of under 250 trial participants underwent TCR sequencing, of whom around 210 had received two doses of AZD1222 and some 25 had received two doses of the MenACWY control vaccine. Trial participants were enrolled into age subgroups of 18-55, 56-69 and 70-plus years, which contained roughly 140, 27 and 60 TCR-sequenced participants, respectively. Beyond this particular receptor, the publication reports: No day 14 peak-response samples were available, so repertoires were characterized only after the peak T cell response. Only a handful of AZD1222 recipients were SARS-CoV-2 seropositive at baseline, limiting conclusions about previously exposed vaccinees. The whole spike protein was spanned by vaccine-associated CD4 TCRs, and dominant responses were seen in regions 160-218 and 743-854. Most participants were white British and females outnumbered males, and the authors suggested that clonal diversity may have been underestimated. In the small 56-69-year group, the increase in depth fell short of significance, most likely because of low power. Reportedly, almost half of the unique spike-specific TCRs recognized epitopes lying outside the regions that are mutated in the B.1.351 and B.1.1.7 variants. After two AZD1222 doses, spike-specific TCR breadth and depth were significantly higher than at day 0 and than in MenACWY recipients.

The CDR3 regions of human TCRbeta chains were analyzed by immunosequencing. The published analysis was carried out like this. TCRs in the repertoires were compared against a reference library of SARS-CoV-2-specific TCRs that had been generated with the MIRA antigen-specificity platform. Breadth meant the fraction of unique TCRs that were SARS-CoV-2-associated, whereas depth meant the fraction of total T cells that were SARS-CoV-2-associated. Using the MIRA data, each spike-specific TCR was assigned both to the spike region to which the TCR was reactive and to a CD4 or CD8 class. Log10-transformed breadth and depth values were compared by one-way ANOVA with Sidak's multiple comparisons tests. TCRdb's version of the immuneACCESS table is confined to in-frame rearrangements and falls short of the full clone set. An unresolved V gene accounts for under half of the shortfall where checked; the remainder is of unknown origin. V and J calls plus clone size are reproduced from that table; the DNA served to infer D and trimming. This sample gives around 100,000 clones in total; about four fifths of them show up just once. Over 15% of the sample goes to the ten largest clones.

The time point label here, explained by the study, means: baseline before first vaccination. Vaccinee samples were obtained from the UK trials COV001 and COV002, which included a single-blind randomized controlled phase 2/3 trial of AZD1222 (ChAdOx1 nCoV-19) in healthy adults. For TCRbeta chain sequencing, PBMC samples from trial participants were taken at day 0 and at day 28 after the second dose. Concerning this clone: No cognate antigen has been identified for it. Base qualities are not provided; no much larger clone lies one nucleotide away.

Looking up the germline V gene (reference sequence) yields CDR1 LNHDA and CDR2 SQIVND. For this chain, trimming is 10 bases at the V end and 1 base at the J end, and the number of junction bases without a gene match is 14. From cysteine to phenylalanine, the CDR3 is 16 amino acids long. Only CDR3 DNA is held: 48 bases, read in frame from base 1. The chain links TRBV19 with TRBJ1-1; 8 junctional bases match TRBD1. This TCR was recovered from an adult in good health. The source was peripheral blood, collected on day 0 of AZD1222 vaccination. In nucleotides, the sequence is TGTGCCACCTTAGACAGGGGCTCCTATGCGAACACTGAAGCTTTCTTT. Translated, this gives CATLDRGSYANTEAFF.